These 28 T cell receptor beta chains were sequenced from one sample in a study of T cell repertoires in cytomegalovirus infection. TCRdb called the reads again in MiXCR, with one record for every CDR3 protein. The repertoire consists of about a million distinct CDR3 sequences, with around 30% occurring once and the leading ten covering 11% to 15%. The antigens of these receptors remain unknown. This specimen was cultured CD8+ T cells from PBMCs, taken from culture after CMV antigen stimulation. Every receptor here comes from a human donor in good health (CMV status not recorded). Some clones in this sample may be carry-over from other donors' samples.

This clonotype was recorded a few times. The chain links TRBV2 to TRBJ2-2, with TRBD1 identical over 10 bases. Germline CDR1 is SNHLY and CDR2 is FYNNEI. The CDR3 contains 15 residues. Trimming took 7 bases from V and 2 from J; bases not matched to a gene: 4. The CDR3 nucleotides are TGTGCCAGCATCCGGACAGGGGGAAACACCGGGGAGCTGTTTTTT. Translating it yields CASIRTGGNTGELFF.

This clonotype turned up a few times. The chain recombines TRBV12-3 or TRBV12-4 with TRBJ1-2; the D gene is possibly TRBD1 (6 bases). The CDR3 covers 14 residues. Trimming removed 5 bases at V and 4 bases at J, with 14 bases between. CDR3 in amino acids: CASSPGGRGYGYTF. CDR3 DNA: TGTGCCAGCAGTCCCGGGGGCCGCGGCTATGGCTACACCTTC.

For the CDR3, the DNA is TGTGCCAGCAGGGGACCGGGACAGGGGCTATCTGGGGCCAACGTCCTGACTTTC. Translation gives CASRGPGQGLSGANVLTF. V is TRBV7-9 and J is TRBJ2-6, with TRBD1 identical over 10 bases. The V gene's germline CDR1 is SEHNR and CDR2 FQNEAQ (reference sequence). The CDR3 length is 18 residues. V shed 6 bases, J shed 1 base, and the junction held 9 bases outside the gene matches.

The table lists this clonotype with many counts. The chain employs TRBV7-4 and TRBJ2-7, with 7 bases lining up with TRBD1. The ends lost 4 bases at V and 2 bases at J; junction bases unmatched: 29. CDR1 is SGHVT, CDR2 SQSDAQ, per germline. This CDR3 is 22 amino acids long. CDR3 region: CASSSASNTDRESQVEPYEQYV. The CDR3 DNA sequence: TGTGCCAGCAGCTCCGCAAGTAACACTGACAGGGAAAGTCAGGTAGAGCCCTACGAGCAGTACGTC.

This chain links TRBV5-8 with TRBJ2-7; D perhaps matches TRBD1 (6 bases). The CDR3 length is 13 residues. Germline V gene lookup returns CDR1 SGHTS and CDR2 YDEGEE. V was cut by 6 bases and J by 0 bases, with 10 bases left in between. CDR3: CASTPGVSYEQYV. CDR3 DNA sequence: TGTGCCAGCACTCCAGGGGTCTCCTACGAGCAGTACGTC.

This clonotype was counted a few times. V and J are TRBV28 and TRBJ2-5; 8 positions match TRBD2. The CDR3 spans 14 residues. From germline, CDR1 is MDHEN and CDR2 SYDVKM. After removal of 11 bases from V and 2 bases from J, the junction contained 10 bases not matched to a gene. Here the CDR3 reads CAVGRTSLQETQYF. The CDR3 DNA is TGTGCCGTTGGTAGGACTAGCTTACAAGAGACCCAGTACTTC.

The chain combines TRBV15 with TRBJ1-5; 8 nucleotides align to TRBD1. The CDR3 is made up of 13 amino acids. V shed 7 bases, J shed 7 bases, and the junction held 6 bases outside the gene matches. Looked up from germline, CDR1 is LNHNV and CDR2 is YYDKDF (reference sequence). The CDR3 DNA reads TGTGCCACCAACCACAGGGGGGGCCAGCCCCAGCATTTT. This sequence encodes CATNHRGGQPQHF.

This chain uses TRBV12-3 or TRBV12-4 with TRBJ2-1; TRBD2 might be the D (6 bases). The CDR3 totals 15 residues. Trimming stripped 4 bases from V and 3 bases from J, with 13 bases between. CDR3 sequence reads: CASSSTGTVYNEQFF. CDR3 DNA: TGTGCCAGCAGTTCGACCGGGACTGTCTACAATGAGCAGTTCTTC.

This clonotype has ten or more counts. The J gene is TRBJ2-3, the V gene TRBV7-8; D ambiguous. The ends were cut back, 4 bases at V and 2 bases at J, with 4 bases in the middle. The CDR3 runs 12 residues. In germline, CDR1 is SGHVS, CDR2 FQNEAQ. CDR3 amino acids: CASSSLTDTQYF. Here the CDR3 DNA reads TGTGCCAGCAGCTCCCTCACAGATACGCAGTATTTT.

This chain uses TRBV6-1 with TRBJ2-2; 13 nucleotides line up with TRBD2. Per the germline V gene, CDR1 is MNHNS and CDR2 is SASEGT. CDR3 length: 18 amino acids. Unmatched junction bases numbered 7, after V lost 2 bases and J lost 4 bases. This CDR3 reads CASSEKGLAGAITGELFF. The CDR3 DNA sequence: TGTGCCAGCAGTGAAAAAGGACTAGCGGGGGCCATCACCGGGGAGCTGTTTTTT.

The genes are TRBV7-6 and TRBJ2-7, with D possibly being TRBD2 (6 bases). V lost 6 bases to trimming and J lost 5 bases, with 17 bases between them. CDR1 is SGHVS and CDR2 is FNYEAQ in the germline V gene. The CDR3 is 14 amino acids. The CDR3 nucleotides read TGTGCCAGCAGTCTACTAGCAGTGGGCCACGAGCAGTACGTC. Its protein product is CASSLLAVGHEQYV.

This clonotype was seen a handful of times. The V call is TRBV25-1, the J call TRBJ2-2; maybe TRBD2 (6 bases). Germline lookup yields CDR1 MGHDK and CDR2 SYGVNS. Trimming stripped 8 bases from V and 0 bases from J, with 16 bases between. CDR3 length equals 16 residues. CDR3 sequence: CASYTGGTANTGELFF. The CDR3 nucleotides are TGTGCCAGCTATACAGGCGGGACTGCGAACACCGGGGAGCTGTTTTTT.

This clonotype was counted only a few times. This rearrangement joins TRBV20-1 to TRBJ1-2; D unclear. The ends were cut back, 3 bases at V and 5 bases at J, with 13 bases in the middle. The CDR3 contains 13 residues. CDR1 is DFQATT and CDR2 is SNEGSKA in the germline V gene (reference sequence). Here the CDR3 reads CSASPSLGYGYTF. In DNA, the CDR3 is TGCAGTGCTAGTCCCTCCCTAGGGTATGGCTACACCTTC.

The chain joins TRBV6-2 or TRBV6-3 to TRBJ2-7; TRBD1 matches at 7 bases. The CDR3 runs 14 residues. The germline gives CDR1 MNHEY, CDR2 SVGEGT. After removal of 2 bases from V and 7 bases from J, the junction contained 8 bases not matched to a gene. CDR3 amino acids: CASSYNNRGSEQYV. In DNA, the CDR3 is TGTGCCAGCAGTTACAACAACAGGGGTAGTGAGCAGTACGTC.

This chain joins TRBV27 and TRBJ2-1; 7 bases match TRBD1. V gave up 7 bases and J gave up 7 bases; unmatched junction bases: 13. Germline CDR1 MNHEY, CDR2 SMNVEV (reference sequence). The CDR3 consists of 15 residues. The CDR3 sequence is CASTLRGRGWNEQFF. CDR3 sequence (DNA): TGTGCCAGCACCTTACGGGGCAGGGGGTGGAATGAGCAGTTCTTC.

The chain has TRBV4-1 and TRBJ1-1, with 11 bases fitting TRBD1. Germline-derived CDR1 and CDR2 are MGHRA and YSYEKL. With 3 bases clipped from V and 4 bases from J, the junction kept 7 bases outside the gene matches. This CDR3 comprises 16 residues. This chain's CDR3 is CASSHRWTGGTTEAFF. As DNA, the CDR3 is TGCGCCAGCAGCCACCGCTGGACAGGGGGCACCACTGAAGCTTTCTTT.

The V call is TRBV18, the J call TRBJ2-7; a weak D match, TRBD2 (5 bases). CDR1 is KGHSH and CDR2 is LQKENI in the germline V gene. This CDR3 has 14 residues. Trimming shortened V by 0 bases and J by 2 bases, and 8 bases separated the two germline ends. CDR3 region: CASSPPAGTYEQYV. CDR3 nucleotides: TGTGCCAGCTCACCACCGGCGGGTACCTACGAGCAGTACGTC.

DNA of the CDR3: TGTGCCAGCAGTCGAGGGGACTCTGGGGCCAACGTCCTGACTTTC. Amino acid sequence: CASSRGDSGANVLTF. This chain uses TRBV7-6 with TRBJ2-6; D assignment may be TRBD1 or TRBD2 (5 bases each). Germline-derived CDR1 and CDR2 are SGHVS and FNYEAQ. V lost 6 bases, J lost 0 bases, and 9 bases lay in between. The CDR3 has 15 residues.

This clonotype occurred a few times. This chain joins TRBV3-1 and TRBJ2-7; perhaps TRBD2 as D (5 bases). Trimming took 0 bases from V and 0 from J, leaving 9 bases between them. The CDR3 is 15 amino acids. Germline V gene data show CDR1 as LGHDT and CDR2 as YNNKEL (reference sequence). The chain's CDR3 is CASSQDPGSSYEQYF. In DNA, the CDR3 is TGTGCCAGCAGCCAAGATCCTGGGAGCTCCTACGAGCAGTACTTC.

The rearrangement joins TRBV6-2 or TRBV6-3 to TRBJ2-7; D is possibly TRBD2 (5 bases). V dropped 5 bases and J dropped 2 bases, with 10 bases sitting between them. The CDR3 spans 13 residues. Looked up from germline, CDR1 is MNHEY and CDR2 is SVGEGT. CDR3 DNA sequence: TGTGCCAGCAGTCCGGACGGGGCCTACGAGCAGTACGTC. Translation: CASSPDGAYEQYV.

This clonotype came up a few times. This chain uses TRBV23-1 with TRBJ2-7, with D possibly matching TRBD1 (6 bases). TRBV23-1 falls under the ORF class, with uncertain function. The CDR3 consists of 15 residues. Deletions cut 0 bases from V and 3 bases from J, with 12 bases between. The CDR3 nucleotides are TGCGCCAGCAGTCAATCGGTGAGCAGGGGCTACGAGCAGTACGTC. This encodes CASSQSVSRGYEQYV.

This clonotype showed up just a few times. V is TRBV7-9 and J is TRBJ1-5, with 10 bases lining up with TRBD1. CDR1 is SEHNR and CDR2 is FQNEAQ in the germline V gene (reference sequence). Trimming at V came to 5 bases and at J to 7 bases, leaving 8 bases not matched to a gene. There are 15 residues in the CDR3. This CDR3 reads CASSNSPGQGQPQHF. As DNA, the CDR3 is TGTGCCAGCAGCAATAGCCCGGGACAGGGGCAGCCCCAGCATTTT. Supplemented by reference TRBV7-9 and TRBJ1-5, the full variable domain reads DTGVSQNPRHKITKRGQNVTFRCDPISEHNRLYWYRQTLGQGPEFLTYFQNEAQLEKSRLLSDRFSAERPKGSFSTLEIQRTEQGDSAMYLCASSNSPGQGQPQHFGDGTRLSIL.

The count of this clonotype is one. The chain uses TRBV6-4 and TRBJ1-2; 9 bases agree with TRBD1. The germline V gene encodes CDR1 MRHNA and CDR2 SNTAGT. This CDR3 is built from 15 residues. V gave up 4 bases and J gave up 4 bases; unmatched junction bases: 7. CDR3 in DNA: TGTGCCAGCAGTGGACCCATGACAGGGGGCTATGGCTACACCTTC. This codes for CASSGPMTGGYGYTF.

The J gene is TRBJ2-3, the V gene TRBV7-4; 7 nucleotides align to TRBD2. The CDR3 has 16 residues. V shed 1 base and J 2 bases; nucleotides not matched to a gene: 6. Germline values: CDR1 SGHVT, CDR2 SQSDAQ. This CDR3 is CASSLVQGGPTDTQYF. The CDR3 DNA sequence: TGTGCCAGCAGCTTAGTTCAGGGAGGGCCCACAGATACGCAGTATTTT.

This clonotype was observed a few times. The chain uses TRBV27 and TRBJ1-1, with D maybe TRBD1 (6 bases). V was pared by 8 bases and J by 0 bases, with 13 bases between. The V gene's germline CDR1 is MNHEY and CDR2 SMNVEV (reference sequence). The CDR3 extends over 14 amino acids. The CDR3 sequence is CASGMTGLNTEAFF. CDR3 sequence (DNA): TGTGCCAGCGGGATGACAGGACTGAACACTGAAGCTTTCTTT.

The V and J genes are TRBV14 and TRBJ1-6, with D uncertain. The CDR3 sequence is 15 residues long. Germline V CDR1 and CDR2: SGHDN, FVKESK. V lost 5 bases, J lost 8 bases, and 16 bases lay in between. The CDR3 sequence is CASSSSYLRDSPLHF. Here the CDR3 DNA reads TGTGCCAGCAGCTCGAGCTACCTTAGGGATTCACCCCTCCACTTT.

A word on this clonotype: A much larger clone is a single base away; this may be a read error. The rearrangement uses TRBV7-9 and TRBJ2-1; no clear D. CDR3 length: 14 residues. Germline CDR1 SEHNR, CDR2 FQNEAQ (reference sequence). V lost 5 bases and J 4 bases, leaving 12 bases between the germline ends. The CDR3 here is CASSETNGYNEQFF. The CDR3 nucleotides read TGTGCCAGCAGCGAAACTAACGGTTACAATGAGCAGTTCTTC.

The chain employs TRBV25-1 and TRBJ2-1, with 14 positions matching TRBD2. The V gene's germline CDR1 is MGHDK and CDR2 SYGVNS. V gave up 7 bases and J gave up 3 bases; unmatched junction bases: 5. The CDR3 is made up of 16 amino acids. The chain's CDR3 is CASKGTSGGSYNEQFF. CDR3 nucleotide sequence: TGTGCCAGCAAAGGGACTAGCGGGGGAAGCTACAATGAGCAGTTCTTC.